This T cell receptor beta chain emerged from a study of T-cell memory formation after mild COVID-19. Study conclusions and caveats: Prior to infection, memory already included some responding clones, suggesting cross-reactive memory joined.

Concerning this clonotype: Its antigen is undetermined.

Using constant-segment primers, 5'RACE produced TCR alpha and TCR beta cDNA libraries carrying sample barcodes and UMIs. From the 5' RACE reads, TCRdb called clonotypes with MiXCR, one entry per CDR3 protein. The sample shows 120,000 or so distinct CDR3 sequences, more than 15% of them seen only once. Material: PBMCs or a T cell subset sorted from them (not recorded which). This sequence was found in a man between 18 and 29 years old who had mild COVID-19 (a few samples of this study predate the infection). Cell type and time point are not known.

The CDR3 is CASSFNVNTEAFF. The CDR3 nucleotides are TGCGCCAGCAGCTTTAATGTGAACACTGAAGCTTTCTTT. V is TRBV5-1 and J is TRBJ1-1; no clear D. The germline V and J ends were trimmed by 2 bases and 0 bases, with 5 bases remaining between them. Per the germline V gene, CDR1 is SGHRS and CDR2 is YFSETQ. The CDR3 has 13 residues.